In this sample, the clone carrying this TCR beta chain turned up a few times. Its target is unknown. Amplification of TCR beta CDR3 regions used RNA transcripts. First-round RT-PCR with HTBI primers preceded a second-round multiplex PCR. TCRdb re-called the multiplex PCR reads with MiXCR, one entry per CDR3 protein. This table holds 650,000 to 800,000 distinct CDR3 sequences, about 38% found once. Disease in donors with ophthalmopathy had moderate-to-severe activity, CAS ≥3, NOSPECS ≥4 and under 3 months' duration. If patients had other autoimmune diseases, uncontrolled infections, pregnancy or lactation, they were excluded. This sample was taken from a study of Graves' ophthalmopathy and Graves' hyperthyroidism. The overall study: At initial diagnosis, peripheral blood was obtained, and this preceded any treatment.

Study-level results: The authors also found most expanded thyroid clonotypes above 0.001 frequency in blood.

The CDR3 runs to 15 residues. The trim removed 4 bases at V and 4 bases at J, leaving 10 bases unmatched. Germline loops: CDR1 SGHAT, CDR2 FQNNGV. The sample consisted of peripheral blood. This chain uses TRBV11-2 with TRBJ2-7; 7 nucleotides match TRBD1. This TCR came from an adult man with Graves' ophthalmopathy. The CDR3, as DNA: TGTGCCAGCAGCTCCGCGAAGGGGGCGATGTACGAGCAGTACTTC. Encoded protein: CASSSAKGAMYEQYF. Full variable domain (rest looked up from reference TRBV11-2 and TRBJ2-7): EAGVAQSPRYKIIEKRQSVAFWCNPISGHATLYWYQQILGQGPKLLIQFQNNGVVDDSQLPKDRFSAERLKGVDSTLKIQPAKLEDSAVYLCASSSAKGAMYEQYFGPGTRLTVT.